Below are 21 T cell receptor beta chains sequenced from a single sample in a study of beta chain features in type 1 diabetes. Reverse transcription of all isolated RNA meant that expressed TCRB transcripts were sequenced. Using immunoSEQ multiplex PCR, the repertoire was profiled, and TCRdb retains in-frame clones only, with some absent. This sample has fewer than 650,000 clones, with about 14% found just once. Specimen: naive CD4+ T cells from blood. The origin of the receptors is a man younger than 35 in good health.

This clone was observed a handful of times. V gene TRBV5-1 combines with J gene TRBJ2-3, with D perhaps assigned TRBD1 or TRBD2 (5 bases each). Trimming left V 4 bases short and J 2 bases short, with 14 bases between. The CDR3 extends over 15 amino acids. Germline V gene sequence: CDR1 SGHRS, CDR2 YFSETQ. Written as DNA, the CDR3 is TGCGCCAGCAGCGGGGGACGGGCTTTCACAGATACGCAGTATTTT. Amino acid sequence: CASSGGRAFTDTQYF.

For this clone: The junction and the germline gene differ at one end; a read error may be behind it. The genes are TRBV7-2 and TRBJ1-2; 7 bases are a match to TRBD1. CDR3 size: 14 residues. Germline V gene sequence: CDR1 SGHTA, CDR2 FQGNSA. The CDR3 loop is CASRLDRAFYGYTF. The CDR3 DNA follows: TGTGCCAGCAGGTTAGACAGGGCGTTCTATGGCTACACCTTC.

About this clone: The junction differs from germline at one of its ends, possibly a read error. The chain recombines TRBV7-6 with TRBJ2-2; TRBD1 might be the D (6 bases). This CDR3 region has 14 residues. Germline assignment: CDR1 SGHVS and CDR2 FNYEAQ. The CDR3 region is CANSLSQGTGELFF. The CDR3 DNA reads TGTGCCAACAGCTTGTCTCAGGGGACCGGGGAGCTGTTTTTT.

V gene TRBV5-6 combines with J gene TRBJ2-3; 10 bases match TRBD2. The CDR3 is 16 amino acids. The J segment lost 1 base and the V segment lost 3 bases, leaving 5 bases of the junction unmatched. Germline V gene lookup returns CDR1 SGHDT and CDR2 YYEEEE. For the CDR3, the DNA is TGTGCCAGCAGCTCTTGGACTAGCGGACGCACAGATACGCAGTATTTT. Translated, it gives CASSSWTSGRTDTQYF.

This clone has just a few counts. The rearrangement links TRBV2 to TRBJ1-4, with a weak D call TRBD1 (6 bases). Trimming removed 6 bases at V and 0 bases at J, with 8 bases between. The CDR3 consists of 14 residues. Germline V CDR1 and CDR2: SNHLY, FYNNEI. Written as DNA, the CDR3 is TGTGCCAGCAGACAGGGAGCAACTAATGAAAAACTGTTTTTT. Translation gives CASRQGATNEKLFF.

This clone was detected a few times. This chain links TRBV7-2 with TRBJ1-5, with no clear D. Germline V gives CDR1 SGHTA, CDR2 FQGNSA. The V end lost 2 bases, the J end lost 3 bases, and 14 bases lay between the germline ends. The CDR3 runs to 16 residues. The CDR3 spells CASSLFAGPSNQPQHF. CDR3 bases: TGTGCCAGCAGCTTATTTGCAGGTCCATCCAATCAGCCCCAGCATTTT.

This chain connects TRBV4-3 to TRBJ2-7, with 9 bases that match TRBD1. CDR1 is LGHNA, CDR2 YSLEER, per germline. This CDR3 has 17 amino acids. After removal of 4 bases from V and 5 bases from J, the junction contained 15 bases not matched to a gene. CDR3 bases: TGCGCCAGCAGCCCAACGGGACAGGGCTCGGTGTTAAACGAGCAGTACTTC. This encodes CASSPTGQGSVLNEQYF.

The CDR3 DNA follows: TGTGCCAGCAGTTACTTGCAGGGACACTATGGCTACACCTTC. This codes for CASSYLQGHYGYTF. The chain joins TRBV6-5 to TRBJ1-2; tentatively, D is TRBD1 (5 bases). This CDR3 spans 14 amino acids. V was cut by 1 base and J by 3 bases, with 9 bases left in between. The germline V gene has CDR1 MNHEY and CDR2 SVGAGI.

The chain uses TRBV28 and TRBJ1-1; D is possibly TRBD1 (6 bases). Germline V gives CDR1 MDHEN, CDR2 SYDVKM. V was pared by 5 bases and J by 2 bases, with 15 bases between. This CDR3 comprises 15 residues. The CDR3 bases are TGTGCCAGCAGTCCGAACGGACAGCCTAACACTGAAGCTTTCTTT. Its translation: CASSPNGQPNTEAFF.

The chain joins TRBV4-3 to TRBJ2-7; unclear D gene. The ends were cut back, 1 base at V and 0 bases at J, with 10 bases in the middle. Germline lookup yields CDR1 LGHNA and CDR2 YSLEER. The CDR3 length is 15 residues. The CDR3 loop reads CASSQAGYASYEQYF. The CDR3 DNA reads TGCGCCAGCAGCCAAGCTGGGTATGCCTCCTACGAGCAGTACTTC.

This clone has only a few counts. This CDR3 reads CASSLWGHGLNEKLFF. DNA of the CDR3: TGTGCCAGCAGCTTATGGGGGCACGGACTTAATGAAAAACTGTTTTTT. The chain employs TRBV7-9 and TRBJ1-4; D is perhaps TRBD1 (6 bases). With 2 bases removed from V and 4 bases from J, the gap between germline ends came to 14 bases. The CDR3 covers 16 residues. CDR1 and CDR2 from the germline V gene are SEHNR and FQNEAQ (reference sequence).

This clone was picked up a small number of times. This chain uses TRBV28 with TRBJ2-3, with TRBD2 matching 14 bases. The CDR3 contains 17 residues. Germline values: CDR1 MDHEN, CDR2 SYDVKM. V gave up 1 base and J gave up 6 bases; unmatched junction bases: 6. The CDR3: CASSLSTSGGARDTQYF. The CDR3 DNA reads as TGTGCCAGCAGTTTATCGACTAGCGGGGGGGCCAGGGATACGCAGTATTTT.

This clone was counted only a few times. J is TRBJ2-7 and V is TRBV7-2; the D gene is possibly TRBD2 (7 bases). In germline, CDR1 is SGHTA, CDR2 FQGNSA. This CDR3 is 14 amino acids long. V gave up 3 bases and J gave up 0 bases, with 9 bases separating them. Here the CDR3 reads CASSFGGASYEQYF. Here the CDR3 DNA reads TGTGCCAGCAGCTTTGGGGGGGCCTCCTACGAGCAGTACTTC. Full variable domain (rest looked up from reference TRBV7-2 and TRBJ2-7): GAGVSQSPSNKVTEKGKDVELRCDPISGHTALYWYRQSLGQGLEFLIYFQGNSAPDKSGLPSDRFSAERTGGSVSTLTIQRTQQEDSAVYLCASSFGGASYEQYFGPGTRLTVT.

The chain employs TRBV5-6 and TRBJ1-2; weak D call: TRBD1 (6 bases). Per the germline V gene, CDR1 is SGHDT and CDR2 is YYEEEE. The CDR3 length is 15 residues. Trimming removed 4 bases from V and 3 bases from J, with 16 bases in between. The DNA for the CDR3 is TGTGCCAGCAGCCCCATGGGGGCAGGCCACTATGGCTACACCTTC. It yields the protein CASSPMGAGHYGYTF.

Note on this clone: This CDR3 is also generated by other DNA sequences in the sample. The V and J genes are TRBV28 and TRBJ2-2; D call uncertain. The CDR3 is made up of 15 amino acids. CDR1 and CDR2 (germline): MDHEN, SYDVKM. Trimming left V 5 bases short and J 1 base short, with 11 bases between. For the CDR3, the DNA is TGTGCCAGCAGTCCCCCGGCAGGGAACACCGGGGAGCTGTTTTTT. It specifies CASSPPAGNTGELFF.

V and J are TRBV5-6 and TRBJ2-1; D not resolved. From germline, CDR1 is SGHDT and CDR2 YYEEEE. The CDR3 is 12 amino acids. V was trimmed by 0 bases and J by 10 bases, leaving 8 bases between them. CDR3 bases: TGTGCCAGCAGCTTGGCGAGGCGGGAGCAGTTCTTC. It codes for CASSLARREQFF.

This chain uses TRBV9 with TRBJ2-7, with a possible D match to TRBD1 (6 bases). The CDR3 is made up of 15 amino acids. V lost 3 bases to trimming and J lost 6 bases, with 19 bases between them. CDR1 SGDLS and CDR2 YYNGEE come from the germline V gene. The DNA of the CDR3 is TGTGCCAGCAGCGCTCTAGGGGGACCCTTTACCGAGCAGTACTTC. Residues: CASSALGGPFTEQYF. The full variable domain, its missing parts supplied by reference TRBV9 and TRBJ2-7, is DSGVTQTPKHLITATGQRVTLRCSPRSGDLSVYWYQQSLDQGLQFLIQYYNGEERAKGNILERFSAQQFPDLHSELNLSSLELGDSALYFCASSALGGPFTEQYFGPGTRLTVT.

This clone has only a few counts. This sequence joins TRBV18 and TRBJ1-1, with TRBD1 as a possible D gene (5 bases). CDR3 length equals 14 residues. V gave up 5 bases and J gave up 0 bases, with 10 bases separating them. Germline-derived CDR1 and CDR2 are KGHSH and LQKENI. The CDR3 reads CASSSQGMNTEAFF. CDR3 in DNA: TGTGCCAGCTCATCTCAGGGAATGAACACTGAAGCTTTCTTT.

A remark on this clone: The sample contains more than one DNA sequence encoding this CDR3. The chain combines TRBV18 with TRBJ2-1, with no clear D. V lost 0 bases and J lost 2, with 2 bases in between. The CDR3 runs 13 residues. Germline V gene data show CDR1 as KGHSH and CDR2 as LQKENI. In DNA, the CDR3 is TGTGCCAGCTCACCACCCACCTACAATGAGCAGTTCTTC. It specifies CASSPPTYNEQFF.

This clone was seen more than once but under ten times. This chain uses TRBV27 with TRBJ1-2; no reliable D call. The V end lost 2 bases, the J end lost 4 bases, and 23 bases lay between the germline ends. This CDR3 contains 18 residues. CDR1 MNHEY and CDR2 SMNVEV come from the germline V gene (reference sequence). In nucleotides, the CDR3 is TGTGCCAGCAGTTTAATCGCCGTAGGCAGGCCAGGACTCTATGGCTACACCTTC. Amino acid sequence: CASSLIAVGRPGLYGYTF.

DNA of the CDR3: TGTGCCAGCAACGCCGGGACAGGGGAAGGTGGCTACACCTTC. Residues: CASNAGTGEGGYTF. J is TRBJ1-2 and V is TRBV28, with 10 positions matching TRBD1. V lost 7 bases and J lost 7; bases outside the gene matches: 9. The germline V gene has CDR1 MDHEN and CDR2 SYDVKM. The CDR3 contains 14 residues.